The rows below give T cell receptor beta chains drawn from one sample of a study of shared clonotypes between healthy human individuals. Repertoires were generated with immunoSEQ multiplex PCR, while TCRdb's copy carries only in-frame clones and drops some. In the table there are under 700,000 clones, 85% to 95% of which are singletons. Sequenced sample: naive CD8+ T cells sorted from blood. The origin of the receptors is a woman aged 30 to 39 in good health. Each CDR3 is given with its conserved first and last residue. Fields, in order: clone size, V gene, J gene, D gene, CDR3 DNA, CDR3 protein. D genes are given only for firm matches. The size entry is marked missing in some rows and otherwise reads once, few, many or a size class.

abundance: once; v_gene: TRBV9; j_gene: TRBJ2-1; d_gene: NA; CDR3nt: TGTGCCAGCAGCGTAGCGGCGACGGTTGAGCAGTTCTTC; CDR3aa: CASSVAATVEQFF
abundance: NA; v_gene: TRBV5-3; j_gene: TRBJ2-1; d_gene: NA; CDR3nt: TGTGCCAGAAGCTTGGTACGGTACAATGAGCAGTTCTTC; CDR3aa: CARSLVRYNEQFF
abundance: NA; v_gene: TRBV7-9; j_gene: TRBJ1-2; d_gene: NA; CDR3nt: TGTGCCAGCAGCGCGGGGACGGCCACTAACTATGGCTACACCTTC; CDR3aa: CASSAGTATNYGYTF
abundance: NA; v_gene: TRBV10-1; j_gene: TRBJ2-2; d_gene: NA; CDR3nt: TGCGCCAGCAGTGAAAGCAGCACCGGGGAGCTGTTTTTT; CDR3aa: CASSESSTGELFF
abundance: NA; v_gene: TRBV29-1; j_gene: TRBJ2-1; d_gene: NA; CDR3nt: TGCAGCGCCCCAGACTGGGCAGTCTACAATGAGCAGTTCTTC; CDR3aa: CSAPDWAVYNEQFF
abundance: NA; v_gene: TRBV28; j_gene: TRBJ2-5; d_gene: NA; CDR3nt: TGTGCCAGCAGTTTAAAGACCGCAGATGTCTGGAGGCTACAAGAGACCCAGTACTTC; CDR3aa: CASSLKTADVWRLQETQYF
abundance: NA; v_gene: TRBV6-7; j_gene: TRBJ2-7; d_gene: TRBD1; CDR3nt: TGTGCCAGCAGTTGCCCGACAGGGCAGCACGAGCAGTACTTC; CDR3aa: CASSCPTGQHEQYF
abundance: NA; v_gene: TRBV27; j_gene: TRBJ2-7; d_gene: NA; CDR3nt: TGTGCCAGCAGTCACGGACGGAACTACGAGCAGTACTTC; CDR3aa: CASSHGRNYEQYF
abundance: NA; v_gene: TRBV28; j_gene: TRBJ2-7; d_gene: TRBD1; CDR3nt: TGTGCCAGCAGTTTTGGGACAGGCTCCTACGAGCAGTACTTC; CDR3aa: CASSFGTGSYEQYF
abundance: NA; v_gene: TRBV27; j_gene: TRBJ2-7; d_gene: NA; CDR3nt: TGTGCCAGCAGTTACGGGGCAGGGTCCTCCTACGAGCAGTACTTC; CDR3aa: CASSYGAGSSYEQYF
abundance: NA; v_gene: TRBV28; j_gene: TRBJ2-5; d_gene: NA; CDR3nt: TGTGCCAGCAGTTTAGGGTTAGCTAGTTACCAAGAGACCCAGTACTTC; CDR3aa: CASSLGLASYQETQYF
abundance: once; v_gene: TRBV9; j_gene: TRBJ1-4; d_gene: NA; CDR3nt: TGTGCCAGCAGCGAGGACGAATTTGAAAAACTGTTTTTT; CDR3aa: CASSEDEFEKLFF
abundance: once; v_gene: TRBV4-1; j_gene: TRBJ1-2; d_gene: NA; CDR3nt: TGCGCCAGCAGCCAAGGACTGGAGGGCTACACCTTC; CDR3aa: CASSQGLEGYTF
abundance: NA; v_gene: TRBV10-1; j_gene: TRBJ2-5; d_gene: NA; CDR3nt: TGCGCCAGCAGTGAGTTGGGCGACCAAGAGACCCAGTACTTC; CDR3aa: CASSELGDQETQYF
abundance: NA; v_gene: TRBV29-1; j_gene: TRBJ2-7; d_gene: TRBD1; CDR3nt: TGCAGCGTTGGGACAGGGACGTCCTACGAGCAGTACTTC; CDR3aa: CSVGTGTSYEQYF